These T cell receptor beta chains were read from a single sample in a study of blood T cell repertoires in COVID-19. Measured with immunoSEQ multiplex PCR; TCRdb has only the in-frame clones, and not every one. Here the sample spans over 150,000 clones, around 85% being singletons. The sample comprised peripheral blood. The source of these receptors is a woman in her sixties or seventies with acute or convalescent COVID-19. The CDR3 runs from the conserved cysteine through the conserved F or W. Fields, in order: J gene, V gene, clone size, D gene, CDR3 protein, CDR3 DNA. D genes are given only for firm matches. Clone size is shown for a subset of rows, as once, few, many or a class of expanded clone.

TRBJ1-1 | TRBV7-9 | NA | NA | CASSFPGLANTEAFF | TGTGCCAGCAGCTTTCCGGGACTGGCGAACACTGAAGCTTTCTTT
TRBJ2-1 | TRBV11-3 | NA | TRBD1 | CASSPGTALGNEQFF | TGTGCCAGCAGCCCCGGGACAGCCCTGGGCAATGAGCAGTTCTTC
TRBJ2-5 | TRBV5-1 | NA | TRBD1 | CASSLGDSQETQYF | TGCGCCAGCAGCTTGGGGGACAGTCAAGAGACCCAGTACTTC
TRBJ2-3 | TRBV3-1/TRBV3-2 | NA | NA | CASSLRRGTDTQYF | TGTGCCAGCAGCCTCCGCAGGGGCACAGATACGCAGTATTTT
TRBJ2-7 | TRBV12-3/TRBV12-4 | NA | NA | CASSFEEPYEQYF | TGTGCCAGCAGTTTTGAGGAGCCCTACGAGCAGTACTTC
TRBJ1-4 | TRBV3-1/TRBV3-2 | NA | TRBD1 | CASTSILQGEEKLFF | TGTGCCAGCACCTCTATCCTGCAGGGGGAGGAAAAACTGTTTTTT
TRBJ2-7 | TRBV10-3 | NA | NA | CAISEAGGEQYF | TGTGCCATCAGTGAAGCTGGAGGCGAGCAGTACTTC
TRBJ1-1 | TRBV28 | NA | NA | CASSPGQNTEAFF | TGTGCCAGCAGTCCAGGACAGAACACTGAAGCTTTCTTT
TRBJ2-5 | TRBV29-1 | NA | NA | CSARKGGETQYF | TGCAGCGCCCGCAAGGGGGGGGAGACCCAGTACTTC
TRBJ1-2 | TRBV3-1/TRBV3-2 | NA | NA | CASSQQWTDNYGYTF | TGTGCCAGCAGCCAACAATGGACAGACAACTATGGCTACACCTTC
TRBJ1-1 | TRBV5-6 | NA | NA | CASSLEQGIEAFF | TGTGCCAGCAGCTTGGAGCAGGGGATTGAAGCTTTCTTT
TRBJ1-5 | TRBV18 | NA | NA | CASSPREVVGDQPQHF | TGTGCCAGCTCACCCCGGGAGGTTGTGGGGGATCAGCCCCAGCATTTT
TRBJ2-1 | TRBV3-1/TRBV3-2 | NA | NA | CASSHPPYEQFF | TGTGCCAGCAGCCACCCCCCTTATGAGCAGTTCTTC
TRBJ1-3 | TRBV15 | NA | TRBD1 | CATSRAPTGSRNTIYF | TGTGCCACCAGCAGAGCACCGACAGGGAGTAGAAACACCATATATTTT
TRBJ2-2 | TRBV4-2 | few | TRBD1 | CASSHPGTGEMNGELFF | TGTGCCAGCAGCCACCCCGGGACAGGGGAAATGAACGGGGAGCTGTTTTTT
TRBJ2-7 | TRBV28 | few | TRBD2 | CASRAPGGPVYEQYF | TGTGCCAGCAGGGCCCCGGGGGGGCCCGTCTACGAGCAGTACTTC
TRBJ1-1 | TRBV6-5 | few | TRBD1 | CASSPQGGVTEAFF | TGTGCCAGCAGTCCCCAGGGGGGAGTCACTGAAGCTTTCTTT
TRBJ1-2 | TRBV7-2 | once | TRBD1 | CASSLGGQNYGYTF | TGTGCCAGCAGCTTAGGGGGACAGAACTATGGCTACACCTTC
TRBJ1-1 | TRBV6-6 | NA | NA | CASRSVNTEAFF | TGTGCCAGCAGATCAGTGAACACTGAAGCTTTCTTT
TRBJ2-7 | TRBV6-5 | NA | NA | CASSKGTGAYEQYF | TGTGCCAGCAGCAAGGGAACAGGAGCTTACGAGCAGTACTTC
TRBJ1-1 | TRBV7-9 | NA | NA | CASSLGVAGNTEAFF | TGTGCCAGCAGCTTAGGGGTGGCAGGGAACACTGAAGCTTTCTTT
TRBJ1-2 | TRBV12-3/TRBV12-4 | NA | NA | CASSSGIGGYTF | TGTGCCAGCAGTTCAGGGATAGGCGGCTACACCTTC
TRBJ1-6 | TRBV28 | few | NA | CASSFSGGQNSPLHF | TGTGCCAGCAGTTTCTCAGGCGGGCAGAATTCACCCCTCCACTTT
TRBJ1-2 | TRBV13 | NA | NA | CASSLLGWRSDGYTF | TGTGCCAGCAGCTTACTCGGTTGGAGATCGGATGGCTACACCTTC
TRBJ1-1 | TRBV4-1 | NA | TRBD1 | CASSQPGTGGWAEAFF | TGCGCCAGCAGCCAGCCCGGGACAGGAGGGTGGGCTGAAGCTTTCTTT
TRBJ2-6 | TRBV27 | few | NA | CASSPGRGANVLTF | TGTGCCAGCAGCCCCGGTCGGGGGGCCAACGTCCTGACTTTC
TRBJ2-1 | TRBV6-5 | NA | NA | CASLSRDYNEQFF | TGTGCCAGTCTGAGCAGGGATTACAATGAGCAGTTCTTC
TRBJ1-1 | TRBV6-1 | few | NA | CASSDFGGGDTEAFF | TGTGCCAGCAGTGATTTTGGAGGGGGGGACACTGAAGCTTTCTTT
TRBJ2-2 | TRBV3-1/TRBV3-2 | NA | TRBD2 | CASRRGAVTGELFF | TGTGCCAGCAGGCGGGGGGCGGTTACCGGGGAGCTGTTTTTT
TRBJ1-5 | TRBV28 | NA | NA | CASRPRRVPGQPQHF | TGTGCCAGCAGGCCCAGGCGGGTGCCCGGACAGCCCCAGCATTTT
TRBJ1-2 | TRBV6-6 | NA | NA | CASELQGNYGYTF | TGTGCCAGCGAACTCCAGGGTAACTATGGCTACACCTTC
TRBJ1-2 | TRBV11-2 | NA | TRBD1 | CASSPRTGRGYTF | TGTGCCAGCAGCCCCCGGACAGGGAGGGGCTACACCTTC
TRBJ2-2 | TRBV5-1 | once | NA | CASSPLIAANTGELFF | TGCGCCAGCAGCCCCCTAATAGCGGCGAACACCGGGGAGCTGTTTTTT
TRBJ1-2 | TRBV10-3 | NA | NA | CAISVGQNYGYTF | TGTGCCATCAGTGTGGGCCAAAACTATGGCTACACCTTC
TRBJ2-7 | TRBV12-3/TRBV12-4 | NA | NA | CASSPSPSYEQYF | TGTGCCAGCAGCCCATCCCCCTCCTACGAGCAGTACTTC
TRBJ2-2 | TRBV11-2 | NA | TRBD1 | CASSLGTATGELFF | TGTGCCAGCAGCTTGGGGACAGCCACCGGGGAGCTGTTTTTT
TRBJ1-1 | TRBV27 | NA | NA | CASRAGFRLHTEAFF | TGTGCCAGCAGGGCTGGGTTCAGGCTTCACACTGAAGCTTTCTTT
TRBJ2-1 | TRBV24-1 | NA | TRBD1 | CATSDPGTGGVYGQFF | TGTGCCACCAGTGACCCCGGGACAGGGGGCGTTTATGGGCAGTTCTTC